Below are 15 T cell receptor beta chains sequenced from a single sample in a study of T cell responses to AZD1222 COVID-19 vaccine. TCRdb's copy holds only in-frame clones and misses some; the assay was immunoSEQ multiplex PCR. This sample carries approximately 94,000 clones, about 87% of them seen once, and the ten largest clones take about 1.8%. The source material was peripheral blood, sampled on day 0 of AZD1222 vaccination. These receptors all stem from an adult in good health.

The chain carries TRBV6-5 and TRBJ2-7; 10 bases fit TRBD1. CDR3 length: 16 amino acids. Germline assignment: CDR1 MNHEY and CDR2 SVGAGI. V dropped 0 bases and J dropped 5; count of bases not matched to a gene: 7. CDR3 sequence reads: CASSYSPGQGKDEQYF. The CDR3 DNA reads TGTGCCAGCAGTTACTCACCGGGACAGGGGAAGGACGAGCAGTACTTC.

V gene TRBV21-1 combines with J gene TRBJ2-3. TRBV21-1 is shown as a pseudogene. This CDR3 region has 12 residues. The CDR3 DNA reads as TGTGCCAGCAGCAAAGAAGCAGATACGCAGTATTTT. It is translated as CASSKEADTQYF.

The chain couples TRBV9 to TRBJ2-1; 11 bases agree with TRBD2. Per germline, CDR1 SGDLS and CDR2 YYNGEE. The CDR3 runs to 15 residues. Trimming removed 3 bases from V and 6 bases from J; junction bases left unmatched: 5. The CDR3 DNA reads TGTGCCAGCAGCGCACTAGCGGGGGTTTTCAATGAGCAGTTCTTC. Translating it yields CASSALAGVFNEQFF.

This chain connects TRBV27 to TRBJ1-5; no reliable D call. In germline, CDR1 is MNHEY, CDR2 SMNVEV (reference sequence). The CDR3 spans 14 residues. Trimming cost V 3 bases and J 2 bases, with 8 bases left between them. CDR3 in amino acids: CASSLIGGNQPQHF. The DNA for the CDR3 is TGTGCCAGCAGTTTGATCGGGGGCAATCAGCCCCAGCATTTT.

The chain is built from TRBV3-1 (or the pseudogene TRBV3-2) and TRBJ2-7; no definite D call. The V gene's germline CDR1 is LGHDT and CDR2 YNNKEL (reference sequence). Trimming left V 2 bases short and J 0 bases short, with 14 bases between. The CDR3 totals 16 residues. The CDR3 DNA follows: TGTGCCAGCAGCCAATATCACACTCAGAGCTCCTACGAGCAGTACTTC. Translated, it gives CASSQYHTQSSYEQYF.

The V and J genes are TRBV7-9 and TRBJ1-2; 7 bases line up with TRBD1. Trimming cost V 5 bases and J 4 bases; bases outside gene matches: 4. CDR3 size: 13 residues. Germline assignment: CDR1 SEHNR and CDR2 FQNEAQ (reference sequence). The CDR3 DNA is TGTGCCAGCAGCACCGGGACAGCCTATGGCTACACCTTC. As protein: CASSTGTAYGYTF.

The chain joins TRBV18 to TRBJ2-7; 8 bases match TRBD2. Germline V gives CDR1 KGHSH, CDR2 LQKENI. V dropped 3 bases and J dropped 0; count of bases not matched to a gene: 4. The CDR3 extends over 15 amino acids. The CDR3 bases are TGTGCCAGCTCACCGATAGCGGGAATCTCCTACGAGCAGTACTTC. Protein product: CASSPIAGISYEQYF.

The rearrangement uses TRBV11-1 and TRBJ2-7; TRBD2 is a possible D gene (6 bases). This CDR3 has 14 amino acids. Germline assignment: CDR1 SGHAT and CDR2 FQDESV (reference sequence). Trimming removed 6 bases from V and 3 bases from J, with 15 bases in between. CDR3 in DNA: TGTGCCAGCAGAGCCGGGACTGAGGTCTACGAGCAGTACTTC. This translates into CASRAGTEVYEQYF. Supplemented by reference TRBV11-1 and TRBJ2-7, the full variable domain reads EAEVAQSPRYKITEKSQAVAFWCDPISGHATLYWYRQILGQGPELLVQFQDESVVDDSQLPKDRFSAERLKGVDSTLKIQPAELGDSAMYLCASRAGTEVYEQYFGPGTRLTVT.

CDR3 coding DNA: TGTGCCAGCCAGGGGGCGAGCAATCAGCCCCAGCATTTT. Translated, it gives CASQGASNQPQHF. The chain employs TRBV6-5 and TRBJ1-5; 8 nucleotides line up with TRBD1. The CDR3 has 13 residues. Losses at the gene ends were 8 bases for V and 1 base for J; bases not matched to a gene: 1. Germline loops: CDR1 MNHEY, CDR2 SVGAGI.

The rearrangement links TRBV18 to TRBJ2-7; the match to TRBD1 covers 9 bases. The CDR3 covers 13 residues. Trimming took 8 bases from V and 3 from J; bases not matched to a gene: 5. Germline loops: CDR1 KGHSH, CDR2 LQKENI. CDR3 protein: CASRGGQGYEQYF. The CDR3 DNA reads TGTGCCAGCCGTGGGGGACAGGGCTACGAGCAGTACTTC. The whole variable domain, filled in from reference TRBV18 and TRBJ2-7, reads NAGVMQNPRHLVRRRGQEARLRCSPMKGHSHVYWYRQLPEEGLKFMVYLQKENIIDESGMPKERFSAEFPKEGPSILRIQQVVRGDSAAYFCASRGGQGYEQYFGPGTRLTVT.

This clone has a single count. This chain connects TRBV30 to TRBJ1-4; 9 bases agree with TRBD1. With 1 base clipped from V and 11 bases from J, the junction kept 14 bases outside the gene matches. This CDR3 has 16 residues. CDR1 is GTSNPN and CDR2 is SVGIG in the germline V gene (reference sequence). The CDR3 region is CAWSGGDRVSGRKLFF. The CDR3 bases are TGTGCCTGGAGTGGAGGGGACAGGGTTAGCGGCCGGAAACTGTTTTTT. Full variable domain (outside the CDR3, taken from reference TRBV30 and TRBJ1-4): SQTIHQWPATLVQPVGSPLSLECTVEGTSNPNLYWYRQAAGRGLQLLFYSVGIGQISSEVPQNLSASRPQDRQFILSSKKLLLSDSGFYLCAWSGGDRVSGRKLFFGSGTQLSVL.

This rearrangement joins TRBV27 to TRBJ2-7; D might be TRBD2 (6 bases). Germline-derived CDR1 and CDR2 are MNHEY and SMNVEV (reference sequence). With 0 bases removed from V and 6 bases from J, the gap between germline ends came to 9 bases. This CDR3 is 13 amino acids long. The CDR3 nucleotides are TGTGCCAGCAGTTTATCGGCGGGGTCCGAGCAGTACTTC. It encodes CASSLSAGSEQYF.

The chain couples TRBV7-9 to TRBJ2-7; D remains unclear. CDR3 length equals 11 residues. The V gene lost 5 bases and the J gene lost 4 bases, with 6 bases spanning the gap. CDR1 is SEHNR, CDR2 FQNEAQ, per germline (reference sequence). The chain's CDR3 is CASSPIYEQYF. CDR3 coding DNA: TGTGCCAGCAGCCCGATTTACGAGCAGTACTTC. Full variable domain (outside the CDR3, taken from reference TRBV7-9 and TRBJ2-7): DTGVSQNPRHKITKRGQNVTFRCDPISEHNRLYWYRQTLGQGPEFLTYFQNEAQLEKSRLLSDRFSAERPKGSFSTLEIQRTEQGDSAMYLCASSPIYEQYFGPGTRLTVT.

The chain uses TRBV7-2 and TRBJ1-2; no firm D call. The V gene's germline CDR1 is SGHTA and CDR2 FQGNSA. V dropped 5 bases and J dropped 8 bases, with 18 bases sitting between them. The CDR3 contains 14 residues. In DNA form, the CDR3 reads TGTGCCAGCAGCCGCGCGACCAGATTTGAGGGCTACACCTTC. Encoded protein: CASSRATRFEGYTF.

The rearrangement links TRBV6-2 or TRBV6-3 to TRBJ2-3, with TRBD2 matching 10 bases. Germline CDR1 MNHEY, CDR2 SVGEGT. The ends lost 4 bases at V and 1 base at J; junction bases unmatched: 5. The CDR3 has 16 amino acids. CDR3 in amino acids: CASSSLAGVGTDTQYF. In nucleotides, the CDR3 is TGTGCCAGCAGTTCGCTAGCGGGAGTTGGCACAGATACGCAGTATTTT.